One and the same sample provided the 26 T cell receptor beta chains below, sequenced in a study of radiation and T cells in renal cell carcinoma. Assay used: immunoSEQ multiplex PCR; TCRdb lists only in-frame clones, some missing. Among around 170,000 clones listed, less than 90% were seen once. Documented time point: blood 4 weeks post-SBRT, at nephrectomy. Stated treatment: 15 Gy SBRT to primary tumor, nephrectomy 4 weeks later. This specimen was blood, taken from a patient whose treatment included radiotherapy and nephrectomy. All receptors come from a woman aged 45-65 years with renal cell carcinoma.

This clone came up a few times. The chain employs TRBV18 and TRBJ1-1; D is unresolved. Germline V lookup: CDR1 KGHSH, CDR2 LQKENI. V was clipped by 4 bases and J by 2 bases, with 11 bases between them. The CDR3 has 14 residues. CDR3 coding DNA: TGTGCCAGCTCACGACTCGGCAGTAACACTGAAGCTTTCTTT. Its translation is CASSRLGSNTEAFF.

The CDR3 region has the DNA TGTGCCAGTAGTATCAGCTCAGGTCTGGATTCACCCCTCCACTTT. Its translation: CASSISSGLDSPLHF. The chain uses TRBV19 and TRBJ1-6; D remains ambiguous. The CDR3 runs 15 residues. Trimming shortened V by 3 bases and J by 8 bases, and 14 bases separated the two germline ends. Looked up from germline, CDR1 is LNHDA and CDR2 is SQIVND (reference sequence).

V usage is TRBV30 and J usage is TRBJ2-7, with a weak D call TRBD1 (5 bases). V lost 5 bases and J 5 bases, leaving 19 bases between the germline ends. CDR3 length equals 14 residues. Germline V CDR1 and CDR2: GTSNPN, SVGIG (reference sequence). DNA of the CDR3: TGTGCCTGGGCTGTGCGAAGGGGTGGCCACGAGCAGTACTTC. It yields the protein CAWAVRRGGHEQYF.

This clone was picked up one time. The chain carries TRBV2 and TRBJ1-5; 12 bases match TRBD1. Germline CDR1 reads SNHLY; CDR2 reads FYNNEI. The CDR3 contains 15 residues. The trim removed 6 bases at V and 2 bases at J, leaving 2 bases unmatched. CDR3 coding DNA: TGTGCCAGCAGCGGGACAGGGGGCGGCAATCAGCCCCAGCATTTT. Its translation is CASSGTGGGNQPQHF.

The chain recombines TRBV19 with TRBJ2-7; D possibly corresponds to TRBD1 (6 bases). CDR1 and CDR2 (germline): LNHDA, SQIVND (reference sequence). This CDR3 contains 16 residues. Deletions cut 4 bases from V and 0 bases from J, with 16 bases between. CDR3 loop: CASSTTHRVSSYEQYF. The CDR3 DNA is TGTGCCAGTAGTACTACTCACAGGGTGAGCTCCTACGAGCAGTACTTC.

The rearrangement joins TRBV6-5 to TRBJ1-2; D gene unclear. V lost 6 bases to trimming and J lost 0 bases, with 8 bases between them. CDR3 length equals 13 residues. Germline CDR1 and CDR2: MNHEY and SVGAGI. The CDR3 DNA is TGTGCCAGCAGGCCCCGGCCTAACTATGGCTACACCTTC. Amino acids: CASRPRPNYGYTF.

The chain links TRBV9 to TRBJ2-7, with D perhaps TRBD1 (6 bases). V was shortened by 4 bases and J by 2 bases, with 10 bases between the two germline ends. Germline V gives CDR1 SGDLS, CDR2 YYNGEE. CDR3 length equals 13 residues. CDR3 sequence reads: CASSSRDTYEQYF. CDR3 in DNA: TGTGCCAGCAGCAGCCGGGACACCTACGAGCAGTACTTC.

The J gene is TRBJ1-5, the V gene TRBV7-8; 10 bases map to TRBD1. The ends lost 5 bases at V and 7 bases at J; junction bases unmatched: 8. The CDR3 covers 15 residues. Looked up from germline, CDR1 is SGHVS and CDR2 is FQNEAQ. The DNA of the CDR3 is TGTGCCAGCAGCGCCGGACAGGGGGTTCAACAGCCCCAGCATTTT. As protein: CASSAGQGVQQPQHF.

The chain is built from TRBV19 and TRBJ1-1; a possible D gene is TRBD1 (5 bases). V was shortened by 6 bases and J by 2 bases, with 16 bases between the two germline ends. The CDR3 extends over 15 amino acids. Germline lookup yields CDR1 LNHDA and CDR2 SQIVND (reference sequence). CDR3 DNA: TGTGCCAGTAGGCCCCCGGGACGGAGAAACACTGAAGCTTTCTTT. This translates into CASRPPGRRNTEAFF.

The chain couples TRBV6-5 to TRBJ1-6; D gene uncertain. The V gene's germline CDR1 is MNHEY and CDR2 SVGAGI. The CDR3 is 14 amino acids. The V and J ends lost 5 bases and 10 bases respectively, with 15 bases between them. This CDR3 is CASSPDAPRSPLHF. CDR3 bases: TGTGCCAGCAGTCCGGACGCCCCGAGATCACCCCTCCACTTT.

This clone was seen a few times. J is TRBJ1-1 and V is TRBV6-1; D possibly corresponds to TRBD1 (6 bases). V lost 2 bases and J lost 4, with 11 bases in between. CDR1 MNHNS and CDR2 SASEGT come from the germline V gene. The CDR3 is 14 amino acids. The CDR3 DNA sequence: TGTGCCAGCAGTGAACCGGGGGCGTTCACTGAAGCTTTCTTT. Its protein is CASSEPGAFTEAFF.

The V gene is TRBV9, the J gene TRBJ1-6; 9 bases agree with TRBD1. CDR3 size: 16 residues. With 4 bases clipped from V and 7 bases from J, the junction kept 9 bases outside the gene matches. Germline assignment: CDR1 SGDLS and CDR2 YYNGEE. The CDR3, as DNA: TGTGCCAGCAGCTTCCAGGGGGACAGGGCAAATTCACCCCTCCACTTT. Its translation is CASSFQGDRANSPLHF.

In this sample, this clone turned up a few times. V usage is TRBV19 and J usage is TRBJ2-7; tentative D call: TRBD2 (6 bases). The V gene's germline CDR1 is LNHDA and CDR2 SQIVND (reference sequence). Trimming stripped 1 base from V and 13 bases from J, with 17 bases between. The CDR3 covers 13 residues. The CDR3 nucleotides are TGTGCCAGTAGTATAGGGGGGGACGCCCCCAATTACTTC. It is translated as CASSIGGDAPNYF.

The gene calls are TRBV4-1 and TRBJ2-1; 8 nucleotides line up with TRBD2. This CDR3 is 16 amino acids long. Germline CDR1 is MGHRA and CDR2 is YSYEKL. V trimming: 7 bases; J trimming: 8 bases; junction bases outside the gene matches: 16. In DNA, the CDR3 is TGCGCCAGCAACCTCTTAACGGGGGGGGCAGTGGATGAGCAGTTCTTC. Its protein product is CASNLLTGGAVDEQFF.

The CDR3 bases are TGTGCCAGCATTGGGCATAAGTATGGCTACACCTTC. It is translated as CASIGHKYGYTF. V gene TRBV6-5 combines with J gene TRBJ1-2; D not certain. Germline V gene sequence: CDR1 MNHEY, CDR2 SVGAGI. The V end was cut by 7 bases, the J end by 5 bases, with 11 bases between. The CDR3 spans 12 residues.

The chain is built from TRBV5-1 and TRBJ2-3; D is perhaps TRBD2 (6 bases). The CDR3 spans 15 residues. The V end was cut by 4 bases, the J end by 4 bases, with 16 bases between. Germline CDR1 SGHRS, CDR2 YFSETQ. CDR3 loop: CASSAGSGVSDTQYF. The CDR3 nucleotides read TGCGCCAGCAGCGCCGGGTCGGGGGTATCAGATACGCAGTATTTT.

This chain connects TRBV6-1 to TRBJ1-5; possible D gene TRBD1, 5 bases. Germline assignment: CDR1 MNHNS and CDR2 SASEGT. V dropped 3 bases and J dropped 0 bases, with 15 bases sitting between them. The CDR3 runs to 17 residues. CDR3 in DNA: TGTGCCAGCAGTGACCCCGGACGGACATATAGCAATCAGCCCCAGCATTTT. It translates to CASSDPGRTYSNQPQHF.

The chain joins TRBV7-2 to TRBJ2-7; tentative D call: TRBD1 (5 bases). With 3 bases removed from V and 2 bases from J, the gap between germline ends came to 8 bases. This CDR3 contains 13 residues. The germline V gene encodes CDR1 SGHTA and CDR2 FQGNSA. CDR3 sequence (DNA): TGTGCCAGCAGCTTCGACAGACCCTACGAGCAGTACTTC. Protein product: CASSFDRPYEQYF.

A note on this clone: Within the sample, other DNA sequences also encode this same CDR3. The rearrangement joins TRBV18 to TRBJ1-1, with D possibly TRBD1 on 6 matching bases. This CDR3 spans 14 amino acids. Germline V gene data show CDR1 as KGHSH and CDR2 as LQKENI. Trimming took 3 bases from V and 0 from J, leaving 8 bases between them. Written as DNA, the CDR3 is TGTGCCAGCTCACCGACAGGTATGAACACTGAAGCTTTCTTT. Encoded protein: CASSPTGMNTEAFF.

This chain joins TRBV7-8 and TRBJ1-2; the D is unclear. CDR1 is SGHVS and CDR2 is FQNEAQ in the germline V gene. This CDR3 comprises 12 residues. Trimming pared 0 bases from V and 7 bases from J, leaving 6 bases between. The chain's CDR3 is CASSLAHRGYTF. The DNA for the CDR3 is TGTGCCAGCAGCTTAGCCCACCGTGGCTACACCTTC.

This rearrangement joins TRBV19 to TRBJ2-1, with 8 bases aligning to TRBD2. V was pared by 3 bases and J by 4 bases, with 5 bases of the junction left unmatched. CDR3 length equals 15 residues. Germline loops: CDR1 LNHDA, CDR2 SQIVND (reference sequence). The CDR3 reads CASSIFAGGYNEQFF. The DNA of the CDR3 is TGTGCCAGTAGTATCTTCGCGGGGGGATACAATGAGCAGTTCTTC.

V and J are TRBV5-1 and TRBJ1-1, with 7 bases aligning to TRBD1. Germline CDR1 and CDR2: SGHRS and YFSETQ. The CDR3 has 15 residues. V gave up 2 bases and J gave up 5 bases; unmatched junction bases: 9. In DNA, the CDR3 is TGCGCCAGCAGCTTTCCCGACAGGGTAAATACTGAAGCTTTCTTT. Protein: CASSFPDRVNTEAFF. Full variable domain (rest looked up from reference TRBV5-1 and TRBJ1-1): KAGVTQTPRYLIKTRGQQVTLSCSPISGHRSVSWYQQTPGQGLQFLFEYFSETQRNKGNFPGRFSGRQFSNSRSEMNVSTLELGDSALYLCASSFPDRVNTEAFFGQGTRLTVV.

V gene TRBV5-5 combines with J gene TRBJ2-2; D unclear. CDR1 and CDR2 (germline): SGHKS, YYEKEE (reference sequence). This CDR3 spans 16 amino acids. Trimming took off 2 bases at V and 3 bases at J, with 14 bases between the two ends. The CDR3 bases are TGTGCCAGCAGCTTATTAGATAGGGTCGACACCGGGGAGCTGTTTTTT. Its translation is CASSLLDRVDTGELFF.

The chain carries TRBV6-5 and TRBJ1-2; 8 bases align to TRBD1. The CDR3 runs to 14 residues. Germline CDR1 is MNHEY and CDR2 is SVGAGI. The V and J ends lost 6 bases and 4 bases, in that order; junction bases with no gene match: 7. DNA of the CDR3: TGTGCCAGCAGCCGCGACAGGGGAGGCTATGGCTACACCTTC. Amino acids: CASSRDRGGYGYTF.

The V gene is TRBV7-6, the J gene TRBJ2-7, with 7 bases matching TRBD1. The CDR3 consists of 16 residues. After removal of 5 bases from V and 4 bases from J, the junction contained 14 bases not matched to a gene. CDR1 SGHVS and CDR2 FNYEAQ come from the germline V gene. The CDR3 reads CASSLPSGGNTYEQYF. For the CDR3, the DNA is TGTGCCAGCAGCCTCCCGTCAGGGGGTAATACATACGAGCAGTACTTC.

The chain recombines TRBV9 with TRBJ2-1; 10 nucleotides line up with TRBD2. Germline assignment: CDR1 SGDLS and CDR2 YYNGEE. V gave up 0 bases and J gave up 13 bases; unmatched junction bases: 13. The CDR3 consists of 16 residues. The CDR3 nucleotides read TGTGCCAGCAGCGTAGGAGTAGCGGGGGGCCACAGAGGACAGTTCTTC. Translated: CASSVGVAGGHRGQFF.